These 25 T cell receptor beta chains share one sample of origin, sequenced in a study of patients and donors after allogeneic stem cell transplantation. A single record per CDR3 protein comes from TCRdb applying MiXCR to the RT-PCR reads. The sample carries tens of thousands of distinct CDR3 sequences, roughly 38% recorded once. Material for sequencing was blood, either unsorted or a sorted T cell fraction (not recorded which). Receptors were obtained from a human donor who was either an allogeneic HSCT recipient or a stem cell or donor lymphocyte infusion donor (not recorded which). It is not recorded whose cells these are; they may come from a transplant donor.

The rearrangement uses TRBV27 and TRBJ2-3; 9 positions match TRBD2. The CDR3 covers 16 residues. Per the germline V gene, CDR1 is MNHEY and CDR2 is SMNVEV (reference sequence). V gave up 5 bases and J gave up 6 bases; unmatched junction bases: 12. The CDR3: CASSTKLSGGHDTQYF. The DNA for the CDR3 is TGTGCCAGCAGTACAAAATTGAGCGGGGGGCATGATACGCAGTATTTT.

This clonotype was found many times. This chain connects TRBV5-1 to TRBJ1-1; 7 nucleotides match TRBD1. This CDR3 spans 14 amino acids. Trimming at V came to 3 bases and at J to 0 bases, leaving 2 bases not matched to a gene. Per germline, CDR1 SGHRS and CDR2 YFSETQ. The CDR3 DNA follows: TGCGCCAGCAGCTGGGGACAGATGAACACTGAAGCTTTCTTT. Its translation is CASSWGQMNTEAFF. The entire variable domain, with the rest obtained from reference TRBV5-1 and TRBJ1-1, is as follows: KAGVTQTPRYLIKTRGQQVTLSCSPISGHRSVSWYQQTPGQGLQFLFEYFSETQRNKGNFPGRFSGRQFSNSRSEMNVSTLELGDSALYLCASSWGQMNTEAFFGQGTRLTVV.

This clonotype was seen only a few times. The CDR3 bases are TGTGCCAGCAGCCTCCTTTCGACAGATGAAAAACTGTTTTTT. It translates to CASSLLSTDEKLFF. The V gene is TRBV4-2, the J gene TRBJ1-4, with D possibly being TRBD1 (5 bases). V lost 4 bases to trimming and J lost 6 bases, with 12 bases between them. This CDR3 comprises 14 residues. The V gene's germline CDR1 is LGHNA and CDR2 YNFKEQ.

J is TRBJ1-1 and V is TRBV7-9; D uncertain. Per germline, CDR1 SEHNR and CDR2 FQNEAQ (reference sequence). The CDR3 covers 9 residues. V shed 5 bases and J shed 8 bases, with 3 bases lying between them. Written as DNA, the CDR3 is TGTGCCAGCAGCCCCGAAGCTTTCTTT. Residues: CASSPEAFF.

This rearrangement joins TRBV20-1 to TRBJ1-5; 7 bases match TRBD1. CDR3 size: 15 residues. The germline V gene has CDR1 DFQATT and CDR2 SNEGSKA (reference sequence). Losses at the gene ends were 3 bases for V and 4 bases for J; bases not matched to a gene: 9. CDR3 nucleotide sequence: TGCAGTGCTAGGGAATCCGGGACAGAAAATCAGCCCCAGCATTTT. As protein: CSARESGTENQPQHF.

The rearrangement uses TRBV10-3 and TRBJ2-1; 11 bases align to TRBD2. This CDR3 comprises 14 residues. In germline, CDR1 is ENHRY, CDR2 SYGVKD. The J segment lost 6 bases and the V segment lost 11 bases, leaving 9 bases of the junction unmatched. The CDR3 sequence is CASAGTSGANEQFF. The DNA for the CDR3 is TGTGCCTCCGCCGGGACTAGCGGAGCCAATGAGCAGTTCTTC.

V usage is TRBV12-3 or TRBV12-4 and J usage is TRBJ1-6; 9 bases agree with TRBD1. The J segment lost 10 bases and the V segment lost 5 bases, leaving 15 bases of the junction unmatched. The CDR3 is 17 residues long. CDR3 protein: CASSLQTGGRAGSPLHF. CDR3 bases: TGTGCCAGCAGTCTCCAGACAGGGGGAAGGGCAGGATCACCCCTCCACTTT.

The DNA for the CDR3 is TGTGCCAGCAGCTTGGTCAGCAGATACAATGAGCAGTTCTTC. It codes for CASSLVSRYNEQFF. The rearrangement joins TRBV7-9 to TRBJ2-1, with D unresolved. Deletions cut 3 bases from V and 4 bases from J, with 10 bases between. Germline V lookup: CDR1 SEHNR, CDR2 FQNEAQ (reference sequence). The CDR3 contains 14 residues.

In its sample, this clonotype was seen many times. This chain connects TRBV5-1 to TRBJ2-3, with 8 nucleotides matching TRBD2. Trimming took 4 bases from V and 1 from J; bases not matched to a gene: 8. The CDR3 consists of 16 residues. The V gene's germline CDR1 is SGHRS and CDR2 YFSETQ. CDR3 loop: CASSRGTRSGTDTQYF. As DNA, the CDR3 is TGCGCCAGCAGCAGGGGGACTAGGAGCGGCACAGATACGCAGTATTTT.

The rearrangement joins TRBV7-2 to TRBJ1-2; D may be TRBD1 (5 bases). From germline, CDR1 is SGHTA and CDR2 FQGNSA. The CDR3 spans 14 residues. Trimming cost V 2 bases and J 3 bases, with 10 bases left between them. The CDR3 DNA follows: TGTGCCAGCAGCTTACGTCAGGGCGACTATGGCTACACCTTC. This translates into CASSLRQGDYGYTF. The full variable domain, its missing parts supplied by reference TRBV7-2 and TRBJ1-2, is GAGVSQSPSNKVTEKGKDVELRCDPISGHTALYWYRQSLGQGLEFLIYFQGNSAPDKSGLPSDRFSAERTGGSVSTLTIQRTQQEDSAVYLCASSLRQGDYGYTFGSGTRLTVV.

This clonotype turned up a few times. This chain uses TRBV4-2 with TRBJ1-2; 7 bases match TRBD1. The ends lost 0 bases at V and 2 bases at J; junction bases unmatched: 6. The CDR3 sequence is 16 residues long. Germline CDR1 is LGHNA and CDR2 is YNFKEQ. The CDR3 region has the DNA TGTGCCAGCAGCCAAGAAGACAGGGATCCGAACTATGGCTACACCTTC. Amino acids: CASSQEDRDPNYGYTF.

In its sample, this clonotype was seen once. The rearrangement links TRBV19 to TRBJ1-1; D call uncertain. Germline assignment: CDR1 LNHDA and CDR2 SQIVND (reference sequence). This CDR3 comprises 14 residues. V lost 5 bases and J lost 2, with 12 bases in between. DNA of the CDR3: TGTGCCAGTAGTCGGAACACGGACAACACTGAAGCTTTCTTT. As protein: CASSRNTDNTEAFF. The full variable domain, its missing parts supplied by reference TRBV19 and TRBJ1-1, is DGGITQSPKYLFRKEGQNVTLSCEQNLNHDAMYWYRQDPGQGLRLIYYSQIVNDFQKGDIAEGYSVSREKKESFPLTVTSAQKNPTAFYLCASSRNTDNTEAFFGQGTRLTVV.

The chain links TRBV20-1 to TRBJ2-1, with D possibly being TRBD1 or TRBD2 (5 bases each). V was pared by 1 base and J by 6 bases, with 10 bases between. This CDR3 has 13 residues. Germline assignment: CDR1 DFQATT and CDR2 SNEGSKA (reference sequence). This chain's CDR3 is CSARVGDGNEQFF. For the CDR3, the DNA is TGCAGTGCTAGAGTGGGGGATGGCAATGAGCAGTTCTTC.

The chain uses TRBV5-6 and TRBJ1-5; the match to TRBD1 covers 9 bases. The CDR3 is 17 amino acids. J gave up 1 base and V 4 bases, and 9 bases lay outside the gene matches. From germline, CDR1 is SGHDT and CDR2 YYEEEE. The chain's CDR3 is CASSVGQGLLSNQPQHF. CDR3 sequence (DNA): TGTGCCAGCAGCGTGGGACAGGGACTGTTAAGCAATCAGCCCCAGCATTTT.

This clonotype appeared a few times. The rearrangement uses TRBV20-1 and TRBJ1-2, with TRBD1 as a possible D gene (5 bases). From germline, CDR1 is DFQATT and CDR2 SNEGSKA (reference sequence). V was shortened by 3 bases and J by 8 bases, with 16 bases between the two germline ends. The length of the CDR3 is 13 residues. The CDR3 region has the DNA TGCAGTGCTAGTCGGGGCCCCCTTGACGGCTACACCTTC. Protein: CSASRGPLDGYTF.

This rearrangement joins TRBV4-3 to TRBJ2-7; D is possibly TRBD1 (6 bases). V lost 0 bases, J lost 5 bases, and 20 bases lay in between. Germline V gene sequence: CDR1 LGHNA, CDR2 YSLEER. CDR3 length: 17 residues. CDR3 in amino acids: CASSQDRAQGLFNEQYF. The CDR3 DNA sequence: TGCGCCAGCAGCCAAGATAGAGCGCAGGGGCTCTTCAACGAGCAGTACTTC.

This clonotype occurred once. The chain couples TRBV7-8 to TRBJ1-5; tentatively, D is TRBD1 (5 bases). CDR3 size: 18 residues. Germline CDR1 SGHVS, CDR2 FQNEAQ. V was shortened by 5 bases and J by 0 bases, with 20 bases between the two germline ends. CDR3 sequence reads: CASSPRTKTQDSNQPQHF. The CDR3 coding sequence is TGTGCCAGCAGCCCACGGACAAAGACTCAAGATAGCAATCAGCCCCAGCATTTT.

The rearrangement uses TRBV4-3 and TRBJ2-5; D remains unclear. V shed 4 bases and J shed 2 bases, with 14 bases lying between them. Germline loops: CDR1 LGHNA, CDR2 YSLEER. The CDR3 has 15 amino acids. The DNA for the CDR3 is TGCGCCAGCAGCCCTTACGTTCGCCGTCAAGAGACCCAGTACTTC. It is translated as CASSPYVRRQETQYF.

The chain uses TRBV29-1 and TRBJ1-4, with D unclear. The length of the CDR3 is 12 residues. Between the trimmed V and J ends, which lost 4 bases and 5 bases, there was a span of 8 bases. The germline V gene encodes CDR1 SQVTM and CDR2 ANQGSEA. In DNA, the CDR3 is TGCAGCGTTGTACAGAAGAATGAAAAACTGTTTTTT. It yields the protein CSVVQKNEKLFF.

This sequence joins TRBV10-3 and TRBJ2-2; D unclear. In germline, CDR1 is ENHRY, CDR2 SYGVKD. Trimming shortened V by 5 bases and J by 3 bases, and 10 bases separated the two germline ends. The CDR3 runs 14 residues. CDR3 DNA: TGTGCCATCAGTCCCGACCCTGACACCGGGGAGCTGTTTTTT. Translating gives CAISPDPDTGELFF.

This clonotype was counted between two and nine times. The V gene is TRBV10-3, the J gene TRBJ1-3; no clear D. This CDR3 comprises 14 residues. CDR1 and CDR2 (germline): ENHRY, SYGVKD. The ends were cut back, 3 bases at V and 0 bases at J, with 6 bases in the middle. DNA of the CDR3: TGTGCCATCAGTGACCGCCGCTCTGGAAACACCATATATTTT. Translating it yields CAISDRRSGNTIYF.

The chain links TRBV15 to TRBJ2-2, with 11 bases matching TRBD2. J was trimmed by 6 bases and V by 3 bases; bases with no gene match: 9. The germline V gene encodes CDR1 LNHNV and CDR2 YYDKDF (reference sequence). The CDR3 is made up of 17 amino acids. The CDR3 protein is CATSSGELAGVSGELFF. In DNA, the CDR3 is TGTGCCACCAGCAGTGGGGAACTAGCGGGAGTTTCCGGGGAGCTGTTTTTT.

V and J are TRBV29-1 and TRBJ2-7; 9 positions agree with TRBD2. The junction had 3 bases not matched to a gene; V was cut back by 4 bases and J by 2 bases. Germline V gene sequence: CDR1 SQVTM, CDR2 ANQGSEA. The CDR3 is 13 residues long. CDR3 protein: CSVGASGAYEQYF. CDR3 bases: TGCAGCGTTGGGGCTAGCGGGGCCTACGAGCAGTACTTC.

This clonotype was detected only a few times. The V and J genes are TRBV27 and TRBJ1-6; 7 bases are shared with TRBD1. Trimming removed 7 bases from V and 6 bases from J; junction bases left unmatched: 6. This CDR3 contains 14 residues. Germline values: CDR1 MNHEY, CDR2 SMNVEV (reference sequence). CDR3: CASTAGTVNSPLHF. In nucleotides, the CDR3 is TGTGCCAGCACCGCCGGGACAGTTAATTCACCCCTCCACTTT.

Notes on this clonotype: The junction differs from germline at one of its ends, possibly a read error. This chain uses TRBV4-1 with TRBJ1-5; D is possibly TRBD1 (5 bases). CDR3 size: 14 residues. From germline, CDR1 is MGHRA and CDR2 YSYEKL. The CDR3 coding sequence is TGCGCCTGCAGCCAAGATGGGCAGGGTGAGCCCCAGCATTTT. Translation: CACSQDGQGEPQHF.